Following are 21 T cell receptor beta chains from one sample sequenced in a study of blood T cells in healthy people across ages. With a J-beta primer mix and a sample-barcoded 5' primer, a second PCR ran about 6 to 11 cycles. MiXCR was run by TCRdb on the 5' RACE reads, yielding one entry per CDR3 protein. Here the sample spans about 830,000 distinct CDR3 sequences, approximately 65% being singletons. Specimen: blood. All receptors come from a young man in good health.

This chain links TRBV5-1 with TRBJ1-2; TRBD1 is a possible D gene (6 bases). CDR3 length equals 15 residues. The germline gives CDR1 SGHRS, CDR2 YFSETQ. The ends were cut back, 2 bases at V and 2 bases at J, with 13 bases in the middle. CDR3 protein: CASSFLPGANYGYTF. CDR3 bases: TGCGCCAGCAGCTTCTTACCGGGGGCCAACTATGGCTACACCTTC. The full variable domain, completed using reference TRBV5-1 and TRBJ1-2, is KAGVTQTPRYLIKTRGQQVTLSCSPISGHRSVSWYQQTPGQGLQFLFEYFSETQRNKGNFPGRFSGRQFSNSRSEMNVSTLELGDSALYLCASSFLPGANYGYTFGSGTRLTVV.

The rearrangement joins TRBV28 to TRBJ1-5; the D is unclear. The V end lost 4 bases, the J end lost 3 bases, and 13 bases lay between the germline ends. The CDR3 is 15 amino acids. CDR1 and CDR2 from the germline V gene are MDHEN and SYDVKM. In DNA, the CDR3 is TGTGCCAGCAGTTCTGCCCACACCTTCAATCAGCCCCAGCATTTT. Amino acids: CASSSAHTFNQPQHF.

The J gene is TRBJ2-3, the V gene TRBV20-1; no clear D gene. The germline V gene encodes CDR1 DFQATT and CDR2 SNEGSKA (reference sequence). This CDR3 is built from 16 residues. Trimming shortened V by 0 bases and J by 3 bases, and 16 bases separated the two germline ends. The CDR3 spells CSARDYIHAATDTQYF. The DNA for the CDR3 is TGCAGTGCTAGAGACTATATACACGCAGCGACAGATACGCAGTATTTT.

The rearrangement joins TRBV7-2 to TRBJ2-1; possibly TRBD1 for D (6 bases). Germline CDR1 is SGHTA and CDR2 is FQGNSA. CDR3 length equals 13 residues. The V end was cut by 2 bases, the J end by 6 bases, with 8 bases between. CDR3 coding DNA: TGTGCCAGCAGCTTAACACAGGGCAATGAGCAGTTCTTC. Its translation: CASSLTQGNEQFF.

A few counts support this clonotype. This rearrangement joins TRBV11-1 to TRBJ2-1; TRBD2 matches at 8 bases. J lost 7 bases, V lost 5 bases, and 13 bases had no gene match. This CDR3 has 16 residues. Germline CDR1 is SGHAT and CDR2 is FQDESV (reference sequence). CDR3 amino acids: CASSGDGGAGLNEQFF. The CDR3 region has the DNA TGTGCCAGCAGCGGGGACGGGGGGGCCGGTTTAAATGAGCAGTTCTTC.

The rearrangement uses TRBV7-2 and TRBJ2-3, with 10 bases fitting TRBD2. Germline CDR1 and CDR2: SGHTA and FQGNSA. Germline trimming cut 5 bases from V and 7 bases from J; bases unmatched to any gene: 6. The CDR3 is 14 residues long. The CDR3 region has the DNA TGTGCCAGCAGCACAACTAGCGGGATAAATACGCAGTATTTT. Translation: CASSTTSGINTQYF.

V and J are TRBV29-1 and TRBJ2-3, with unresolved D. Germline CDR1 SQVTM, CDR2 ANQGSEA. Trimming left V 5 bases short and J 2 bases short, with 5 bases between. The length of the CDR3 is 11 residues. The CDR3 region is CSVSTTDTQYF. In DNA, the CDR3 is TGCAGCGTTTCCACCACAGATACGCAGTATTTT.

This clonotype has only a few counts. The chain joins TRBV20-1 to TRBJ1-5, with D maybe TRBD1 (6 bases). CDR3 length: 15 amino acids. The V end lost 0 bases, the J end lost 4 bases, and 13 bases lay between the germline ends. CDR1 and CDR2 from the germline V gene are DFQATT and SNEGSKA (reference sequence). For the CDR3, the DNA is TGCAGTGCTAGAGATGGGGGGAGGGGGAATCAGCCCCAGCATTTT. Protein product: CSARDGGRGNQPQHF.

This chain connects TRBV7-3 to TRBJ2-5; D is unresolved. The CDR3 covers 15 residues. Germline lookup yields CDR1 SGHTA and CDR2 FQGTGA. The germline V and J ends were trimmed by 5 bases and 5 bases, with 18 bases remaining between them. Written as DNA, the CDR3 is TGTGCCAGCAGCCCAGGACGGAGTAAACAGGAGACCCAGTACTTC. This encodes CASSPGRSKQETQYF.

CDR3 nucleotide sequence: TGTGCCAGCAGAGCCGGGACAGGGGCTTACGAGCAGTACTTC. Amino acid sequence: CASRAGTGAYEQYF. V and J are TRBV28 and TRBJ2-7, with 10 bases identical to TRBD1. CDR3 length equals 14 residues. Germline V gene data show CDR1 as MDHEN and CDR2 as SYDVKM. Trimming removed 6 bases from V and 4 bases from J; junction bases left unmatched: 6.

The chain has TRBV7-8 and TRBJ2-7; D is perhaps TRBD2 (7 bases). The CDR3 is 14 amino acids. Germline V CDR1 and CDR2: SGHVS, FQNEAQ. V was shortened by 5 bases and J by 3 bases, with 14 bases between the two germline ends. Written as DNA, the CDR3 is TGTGCCAGCAGCCCAGAGGGGGGGCTCTACGAGCAGTACTTC. Protein product: CASSPEGGLYEQYF.

V gene TRBV28 combines with J gene TRBJ1-5; 8 nucleotides match TRBD1. CDR3 size: 16 residues. CDR1 is MDHEN and CDR2 is SYDVKM in the germline V gene. Germline trimming cut 2 bases from V and 6 bases from J; bases unmatched to any gene: 9. The CDR3 protein is CASSLEGQGLGQPQHF. The DNA of the CDR3 is TGTGCCAGCAGTTTAGAAGGACAGGGATTGGGTCAGCCCCAGCATTTT.

The chain couples TRBV24-1 to TRBJ1-5, with no clear D. The germline gives CDR1 KGHDR, CDR2 SFDVKD. V was trimmed by 3 bases and J by 5 bases, leaving 13 bases between them. There are 15 residues in the CDR3. In DNA, the CDR3 is TGTGCCACCAGTGATACCGATTTCGGGTATCAGCCCCAGCATTTT. This codes for CATSDTDFGYQPQHF.

As DNA, the CDR3 is TGTGCCAGCAGTACTCGACTAGCGGGGGGGGGAGATACGCAGTATTTT. This gives the protein CASSTRLAGGGDTQYF. The rearrangement joins TRBV2 to TRBJ2-3; 14 bases fit TRBD2. The CDR3 runs 16 residues. The J segment lost 5 bases and the V segment lost 5 bases, leaving 6 bases of the junction unmatched. Germline CDR1 SNHLY, CDR2 FYNNEI.

This clonotype was recorded once. V gene TRBV10-3 combines with J gene TRBJ2-4, with TRBD1 matching over 8 bases. The tail of the sequence fits TRBJ2-7 better, so the J call may be wrong. The CDR3 extends over 15 amino acids. The V gene's germline CDR1 is ENHRY and CDR2 SYGVKD. CDR3 DNA sequence: TGTGCCATCAGTGAGTCTGGACAGGGTTTCTACGAGCAGTACTTC. This translates into CAISESGQGFYEQYF.

This chain links TRBV20-1 with TRBJ2-6; a weak D match, TRBD1 (5 bases). The CDR3 has 15 residues. Deletions cut 3 bases from V and 0 bases from J, with 9 bases between. The germline gives CDR1 DFQATT, CDR2 SNEGSKA (reference sequence). CDR3 in amino acids: CSASRGYSGANVLTF. The CDR3 coding sequence is TGCAGTGCTAGTAGGGGTTACTCTGGGGCCAACGTCCTGACTTTC.

Remarks on this clonotype: This may arise from a read error, as a much more abundant clone is one base away. The chain recombines TRBV10-3 with TRBJ2-5; D gene ambiguous. Germline V gene data show CDR1 as ENHRY and CDR2 as SYGVKD. Trimming removed 11 bases at V and 2 bases at J, with 9 bases between. The CDR3 length is 11 residues. In DNA form, the CDR3 reads TGTGCCGTCAAAGAACAAGAGACCCAGTACTTC. The encoded protein is CAVKEQETQYF.

The gene calls are TRBV10-2 and TRBJ2-1; D tentatively fits TRBD1 or TRBD2 (5 bases each). Germline V gives CDR1 WSHSY, CDR2 SAAADI. This CDR3 contains 14 residues. Trimming pared 0 bases from V and 6 bases from J, leaving 9 bases between. DNA of the CDR3: TGCGCCAGCAGTGAGTCGAGAGGGGTCAATGAGCAGTTCTTC. Translation: CASSESRGVNEQFF.

The chain combines TRBV28 with TRBJ1-5, with D perhaps TRBD1 (5 bases). The germline CDR1 and CDR2 sequences are MDHEN and SYDVKM. This CDR3 has 15 residues. The V end was cut by 3 bases, the J end by 6 bases, with 15 bases between. In DNA, the CDR3 is TGTGCCAGCAGTTTGGGACGGTTGTTGATTCAGCCCCAGCATTTT. Protein product: CASSLGRLLIQPQHF.

The chain combines TRBV27 with TRBJ2-3, with unresolved D. CDR1 MNHEY and CDR2 SMNVEV come from the germline V gene (reference sequence). The CDR3 sequence is 12 residues long. V dropped 5 bases and J dropped 6 bases, with 9 bases sitting between them. The CDR3 spells CASSTPGDTQYF. The CDR3 bases are TGTGCCAGCAGTACCCCTGGGGATACGCAGTATTTT.

This chain connects TRBV2 to TRBJ2-6; 8 nucleotides match TRBD1. Trimming took 10 bases from V and 3 from J; bases not matched to a gene: 8. The germline V gene encodes CDR1 SNHLY and CDR2 FYNNEI. The CDR3 loop spans 15 amino acids. The CDR3 loop reads CATRTGSLGANVLTF. CDR3 nucleotide sequence: TGTGCCACCCGGACAGGGAGCCTTGGGGCCAACGTCCTGACTTTC.